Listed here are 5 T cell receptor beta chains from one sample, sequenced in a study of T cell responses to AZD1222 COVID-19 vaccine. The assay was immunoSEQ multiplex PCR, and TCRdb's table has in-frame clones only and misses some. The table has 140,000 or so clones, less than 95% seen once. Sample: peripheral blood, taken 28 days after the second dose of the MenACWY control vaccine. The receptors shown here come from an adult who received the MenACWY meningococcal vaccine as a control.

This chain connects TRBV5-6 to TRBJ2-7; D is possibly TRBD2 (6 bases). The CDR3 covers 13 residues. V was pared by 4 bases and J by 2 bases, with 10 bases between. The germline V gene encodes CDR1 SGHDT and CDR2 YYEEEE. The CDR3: CASSVGGTYEQYF. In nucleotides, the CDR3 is TGTGCCAGCAGCGTGGGGGGAACCTACGAGCAGTACTTC.

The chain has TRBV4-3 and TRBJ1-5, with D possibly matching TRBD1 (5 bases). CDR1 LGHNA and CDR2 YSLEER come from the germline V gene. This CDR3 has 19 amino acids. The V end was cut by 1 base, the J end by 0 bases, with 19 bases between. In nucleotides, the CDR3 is TGCGCCAGCAGCCAAGCTTATACCGGGGACCCGGATAGCAATCAGCCCCAGCATTTT. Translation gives CASSQAYTGDPDSNQPQHF.

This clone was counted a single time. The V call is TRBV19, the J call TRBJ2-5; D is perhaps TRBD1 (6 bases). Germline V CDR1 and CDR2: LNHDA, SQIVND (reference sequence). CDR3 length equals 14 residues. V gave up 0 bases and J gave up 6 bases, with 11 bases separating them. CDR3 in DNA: TGTGCCAGTAGTATAGAACAGGGTATGAAGACCCAGTACTTC. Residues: CASSIEQGMKTQYF.

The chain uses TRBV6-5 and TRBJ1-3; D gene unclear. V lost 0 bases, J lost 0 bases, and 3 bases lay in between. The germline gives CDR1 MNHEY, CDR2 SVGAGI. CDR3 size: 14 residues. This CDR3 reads CASSYSSSGNTIYF. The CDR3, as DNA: TGTGCCAGCAGTTACTCGAGCTCTGGAAACACCATATATTTT.

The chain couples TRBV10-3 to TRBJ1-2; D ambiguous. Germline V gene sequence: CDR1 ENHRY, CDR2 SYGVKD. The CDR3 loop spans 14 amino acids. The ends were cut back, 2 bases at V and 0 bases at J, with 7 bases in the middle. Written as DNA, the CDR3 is TGTGCCATCAGTGAGATGCAGGCTAACTATGGCTACACCTTC. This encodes CAISEMQANYGYTF.